This T cell receptor beta chain was sequenced in a study of OX40 agonist ivuxolimab in advanced cancers. In the study overall: From 23 to 79 years was the age range, with a mean of around 57 years, and approximately 80% were male.

Comments on this clone: Antigen: not known.

This CDR3 region has 15 residues. Germline CDR1 and CDR2: LNHDA and SQIVND (reference sequence). V was clipped by 0 bases and J by 3 bases, with 9 bases between them. Whole-study results and caveats: Certain nonresponding patients likewise had low normalized T-cell clonal expansion. More expanded clones were found, on average, in CD8+ than in CD4+ T cells. Antigen targets of the expanded peripheral T cells went undetermined.

Profiled with immunoSEQ multiplex PCR; TCRdb holds only in-frame clones, not every one. The data show some 57,000 clones, around nine tenths seen once. The material was CD4+ or CD8+ T cells sorted from blood, obtained in a trial of the OX40 agonist ivuxolimab. The TCR was taken from an adult with an advanced solid tumor such as melanoma, head and neck, liver or kidney cancer. The J gene is TRBJ1-5, the V gene TRBV19; D remains unclear. In DNA, the CDR3 is TGTGCCAGTAGTATAGAACGCGCGGTCAATCAGCCCCAGCATTTT. Translation gives CASSIERAVNQPQHF.